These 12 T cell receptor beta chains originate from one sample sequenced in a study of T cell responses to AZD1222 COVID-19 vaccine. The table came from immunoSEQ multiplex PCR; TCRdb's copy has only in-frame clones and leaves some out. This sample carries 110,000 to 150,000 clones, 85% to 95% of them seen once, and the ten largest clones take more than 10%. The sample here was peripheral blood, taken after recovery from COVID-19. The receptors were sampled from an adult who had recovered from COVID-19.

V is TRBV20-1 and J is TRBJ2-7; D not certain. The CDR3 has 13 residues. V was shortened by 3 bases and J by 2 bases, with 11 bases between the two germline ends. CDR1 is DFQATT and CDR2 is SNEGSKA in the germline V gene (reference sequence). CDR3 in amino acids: CSASRAVTYEQYF. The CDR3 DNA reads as TGCAGTGCTAGTCGGGCAGTGACCTACGAGCAGTACTTC.

The CDR3 loop is CASSPHPPRWGGTYNEQFF. For the CDR3, the DNA is TGTGCCAGCAGCCCCCACCCTCCCCGGTGGGGCGGGACATACAATGAGCAGTTCTTC. V gene TRBV9 combines with J gene TRBJ2-1; perhaps D is TRBD1 or TRBD2 (6 bases each). This CDR3 has 19 residues. Trimming pared 4 bases from V and 4 bases from J, leaving 27 bases between. Germline loops: CDR1 SGDLS, CDR2 YYNGEE.

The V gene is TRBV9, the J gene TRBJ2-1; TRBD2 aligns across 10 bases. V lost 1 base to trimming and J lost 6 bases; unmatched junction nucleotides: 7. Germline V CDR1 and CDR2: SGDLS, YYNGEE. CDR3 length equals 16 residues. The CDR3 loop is CASSVFHGTSVNEQFF. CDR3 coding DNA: TGTGCCAGCAGCGTATTTCACGGGACTAGCGTCAATGAGCAGTTCTTC.

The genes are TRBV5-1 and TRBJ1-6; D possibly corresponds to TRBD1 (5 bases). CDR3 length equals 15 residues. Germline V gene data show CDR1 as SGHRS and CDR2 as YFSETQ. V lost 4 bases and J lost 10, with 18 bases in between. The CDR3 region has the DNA TGCGCCAGCAGCCTGCAGAGGCAGGGACGATCACCCCTCCACTTT. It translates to CASSLQRQGRSPLHF.

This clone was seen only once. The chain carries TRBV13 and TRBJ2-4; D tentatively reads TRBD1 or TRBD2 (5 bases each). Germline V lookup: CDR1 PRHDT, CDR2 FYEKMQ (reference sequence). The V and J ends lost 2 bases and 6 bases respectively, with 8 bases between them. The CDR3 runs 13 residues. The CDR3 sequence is CASSLRDLNIQYF. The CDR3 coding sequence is TGTGCCAGCAGCTTAAGGGACCTAAACATTCAGTACTTC.

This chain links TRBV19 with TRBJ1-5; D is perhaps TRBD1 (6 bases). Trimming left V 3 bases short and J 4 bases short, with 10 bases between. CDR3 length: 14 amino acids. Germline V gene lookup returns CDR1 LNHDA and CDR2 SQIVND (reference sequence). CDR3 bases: TGTGCCAGTAGTATCCAGGGGCGTAATCAGCCCCAGCATTTT. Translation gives CASSIQGRNQPQHF.

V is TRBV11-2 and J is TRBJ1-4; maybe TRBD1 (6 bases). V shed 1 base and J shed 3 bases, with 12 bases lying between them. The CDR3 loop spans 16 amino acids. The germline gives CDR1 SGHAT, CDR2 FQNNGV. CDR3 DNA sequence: TGTGCCAGCAGCTTAGGTTTACAGGGACCTAATGAAAAACTGTTTTTT. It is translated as CASSLGLQGPNEKLFF.

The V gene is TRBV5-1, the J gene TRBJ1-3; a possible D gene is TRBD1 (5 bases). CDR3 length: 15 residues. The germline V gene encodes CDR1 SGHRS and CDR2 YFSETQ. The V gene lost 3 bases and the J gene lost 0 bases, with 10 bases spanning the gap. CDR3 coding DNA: TGCGCCAGCAGCTCGGGACCGAACTCTGGAAACACCATATATTTT. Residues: CASSSGPNSGNTIYF.

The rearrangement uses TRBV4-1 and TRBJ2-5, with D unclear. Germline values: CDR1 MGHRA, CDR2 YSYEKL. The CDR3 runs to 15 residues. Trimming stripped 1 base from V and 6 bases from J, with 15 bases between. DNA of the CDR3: TGCGCCAGCAGCCAAGTTGTGGACCCCGCCAAGACCCAGTACTTC. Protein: CASSQVVDPAKTQYF.

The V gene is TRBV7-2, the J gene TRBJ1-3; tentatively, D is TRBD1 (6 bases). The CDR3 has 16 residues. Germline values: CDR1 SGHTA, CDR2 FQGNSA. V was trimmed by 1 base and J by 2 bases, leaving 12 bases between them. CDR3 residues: CASSLDPWTAGNTIYF. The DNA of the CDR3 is TGTGCCAGCAGCTTAGACCCCTGGACAGCTGGAAACACCATATATTTT.

CDR3 DNA sequence: TGTGCCAGCAGCAGACCGGGCTCTGGGGCCAACGTCCTGACTTTC. Translation: CASSRPGSGANVLTF. The V and J genes are TRBV5-4 and TRBJ2-6; D gene uncertain. Trimming cost V 4 bases and J 0 bases, with 8 bases left between them. Germline loops: CDR1 SGHNT, CDR2 YYREEE (reference sequence). The CDR3 covers 15 residues. Full variable domain (outside the CDR3, taken from reference TRBV5-4 and TRBJ2-6): ETGVTQSPTHLIKTRGQQVTLRCSSQSGHNTVSWYQQALGQGPQFIFQYYREEENGRGNFPPRFSGLQFPNYSSELNVNALELDDSALYLCASSRPGSGANVLTFGAGSRLTVL.

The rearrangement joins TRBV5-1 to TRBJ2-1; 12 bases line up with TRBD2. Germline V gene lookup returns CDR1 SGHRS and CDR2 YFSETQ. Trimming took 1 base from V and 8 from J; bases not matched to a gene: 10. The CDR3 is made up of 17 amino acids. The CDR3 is CASSLRLAGGPRHEQFF. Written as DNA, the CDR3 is TGCGCCAGCAGCTTGAGGCTAGCGGGAGGGCCGCGGCATGAGCAGTTCTTC.